The clone carrying this T cell receptor (beta chain) came up a few times. The antigen remains undetermined. These data are taken from a study of Graves' ophthalmopathy and Graves' hyperthyroidism. Study background: Hyperthyroidism was classified as stable if no ophthalmopathy occurred within 18 months of follow-up.

CDR1 is KGHDR, CDR2 SFDVKD, per germline. There are 15 residues in the CDR3. Germline trimming cut 3 bases from V and 5 bases from J; bases unmatched to any gene: 7. Study conclusions and caveats: For predicting ophthalmopathy progression, the model had 70.59% sensitivity and around 72% specificity. A majority of expanded thyroid clonotypes exceeding 0.001 frequency were likewise present in blood.

Aged 18 to 65, hyperthyroidism patients had new diagnoses of under 2 months' duration. Researchers took RNA transcripts and amplified TCR beta CDR3 regions from them. First-round RT-PCR employed HTBI primers, with a second-round multiplex PCR after it. One entry per CDR3 protein results from TCRdb running MiXCR on the multiplex PCR reads. This table holds over a million distinct CDR3 sequences, 35% to 40% found once. Sample: peripheral blood or thyroid tissue (not recorded which). This receptor was taken from an adult man with Graves' hyperthyroidism. The genes are TRBV24-1 and TRBJ1-2; 8 nucleotides agree with TRBD1. The DNA of the CDR3 is TGTGCCACCAGTGATGCGACAGGGGAAGGGTATGGCTACACCTTC. Protein: CATSDATGEGYGYTF.